Shown below are 20 T cell receptor beta chains from a single sample sequenced in a study of blood T cell repertoires in COVID-19. Some clones are missing from TCRdb's copy, which holds only in-frame ones; the method was immunoSEQ multiplex PCR. Of approximately 140,000 clones in the sample, around nine tenths were seen once. The sample taken for sequencing was PBMCs or T cells enriched from blood (not recorded which). The source of these receptors is a woman aged 45-65 years who had recovered from COVID-19.

The CDR3 DNA sequence: TGTGCCTGGAGTGAAAGGACAGGGGGTTACTCACCCCTCCACTTT. This codes for CAWSERTGGYSPLHF. The genes are TRBV30 and TRBJ1-6; TRBD1 agrees at 10 bases. The V gene's germline CDR1 is GTSNPN and CDR2 SVGIG (reference sequence). V lost 1 base and J lost 10; bases outside the gene matches: 7. This CDR3 spans 15 amino acids.

The chain has TRBV6-5 and TRBJ1-3; 7 nucleotides agree with TRBD1. J was trimmed by 2 bases and V by 2 bases; bases with no gene match: 3. This CDR3 comprises 15 residues. Germline CDR1 reads MNHEY; CDR2 reads SVGAGI. DNA of the CDR3: TGTGCCAGCAGTTACACTGACAGGGCTGGAAACACCATATATTTT. Protein: CASSYTDRAGNTIYF.

The V and J genes are TRBV11-2 and TRBJ1-1; 8 positions match TRBD1. Trimming removed 5 bases from V and 4 bases from J; junction bases left unmatched: 9. Germline-derived CDR1 and CDR2 are SGHAT and FQNNGV. CDR3 length: 15 residues. The CDR3, as DNA: TGTGCCAGCAGCCGCGGGTGGGGACAGGCCACTGAAGCTTTCTTT. This gives the protein CASSRGWGQATEAFF.

Regarding this clone: The junction departs from the called germline gene at one end, perhaps through a read error. For the CDR3, the DNA is TGTGCTAGCAGCTTTTCGGGGATGGGGGAGACCCAGTACTTC. It is translated as CASSFSGMGETQYF. The rearrangement joins TRBV7-7 to TRBJ2-5; D may be TRBD2 (5 bases). CDR1 is SSHAT and CDR2 is FNYEAQ in the germline V gene (reference sequence). The CDR3 has 14 amino acids.

This rearrangement joins TRBV25-1 to TRBJ2-7, with 10 bases matching TRBD1. The junction had 14 bases not matched to a gene; V was cut back by 7 bases and J by 5 bases. The CDR3 has 16 amino acids. The V gene's germline CDR1 is MGHDK and CDR2 SYGVNS. CDR3 amino acids: CASTNTRGTGEDEQYF. CDR3 DNA: TGTGCCAGCACTAACACCCGTGGGACAGGGGAAGACGAGCAGTACTTC.

J is TRBJ2-2 and V is TRBV4-3; TRBD1 matches at 7 bases. Losses at the gene ends were 4 bases for V and 7 bases for J; bases not matched to a gene: 9. CDR1 and CDR2 (germline): LGHNA, YSLEER. This CDR3 has 15 residues. The CDR3 DNA is TGCGCCAGCAGCCGCAGACAGGGCTGGGGCGGGGAGCTGTTTTTT. As protein: CASSRRQGWGGELFF.

The chain has TRBV6-2 or TRBV6-3 and TRBJ2-5; D is perhaps TRBD1 (5 bases). The ends were cut back, 8 bases at V and 0 bases at J, with 13 bases in the middle. The V gene's germline CDR1 is MNHEY and CDR2 SVGEGT. There are 14 residues in the CDR3. The DNA of the CDR3 is TGTGCCAGCGGCCCGACAGAGTACCAAGAGACCCAGTACTTC. It codes for CASGPTEYQETQYF.

This clone appeared a single time. The chain carries TRBV5-5 and TRBJ1-3; 7 nucleotides align to TRBD1. Germline values: CDR1 SGHKS, CDR2 YYEKEE (reference sequence). The length of the CDR3 is 17 residues. J lost 0 bases, V lost 2 bases, and 8 bases had no gene match. CDR3 nucleotide sequence: TGTGCCAGCAGCTTAGGGGGCAGGGCCATCTCTGGAAACACCATATATTTT. Translated: CASSLGGRAISGNTIYF. Supplemented by reference TRBV5-5 and TRBJ1-3, the full variable domain reads DAGVTQSPTHLIKTRGQQVTLRCSPISGHKSVSWYQQVLGQGPQFIFQYYEKEERGRGNFPDRFSARQFPNYSSELNVNALLLGDSALYLCASSLGGRAISGNTIYFGEGSWLTVV.

The V gene is TRBV5-1, the J gene TRBJ1-1, with D perhaps TRBD1 (6 bases). Germline V CDR1 and CDR2: SGHRS, YFSETQ. The CDR3 covers 18 residues. Trimming cost V 4 bases and J 0 bases, with 22 bases left between them. The CDR3 is CASSGTLNWGQMNTEAFF. In DNA, the CDR3 is TGCGCCAGCAGCGGTACCCTCAATTGGGGACAAATGAACACTGAAGCTTTCTTT.

The chain combines TRBV6-6 with TRBJ2-1; D may be TRBD2 (7 bases). Germline-derived CDR1 and CDR2 are MNHNY and SVGAGI (reference sequence). Trimming removed 4 bases at V and 8 bases at J, with 18 bases between. The CDR3 has 15 residues. The CDR3 nucleotides are TGTGCCAGCAGTTTATTAGGGGGGGGGCCATATGAGCAGTTCTTC. Its protein is CASSLLGGGPYEQFF.

The rearrangement uses TRBV5-1 and TRBJ2-3; TRBD2 matches 11 bases. Germline CDR1 SGHRS, CDR2 YFSETQ. The CDR3 has 15 residues. Trimming removed 6 bases from V and 6 bases from J; junction bases left unmatched: 9. CDR3 sequence (DNA): TGCGCCAGCAAGGCTAGCGGGGGGAGAGTGGATACGCAGTATTTT. Amino acid sequence: CASKASGGRVDTQYF.

The J gene is TRBJ2-2, the V gene TRBV11-2, with 7 nucleotides matching TRBD1. The CDR3 is 16 amino acids. Germline V gene data show CDR1 as SGHAT and CDR2 as FQNNGV. Trimming at V came to 4 bases and at J to 2 bases, leaving 7 bases not matched to a gene. The CDR3 loop is CASSSTGQINTGELFF. CDR3 in DNA: TGTGCCAGCAGCTCAACGGGACAGATCAACACCGGGGAGCTGTTTTTT.

This chain uses TRBV5-5 with TRBJ2-5; 7 nucleotides line up with TRBD2. This CDR3 spans 16 amino acids. The trim removed 4 bases at V and 4 bases at J, leaving 13 bases unmatched. In germline, CDR1 is SGHKS, CDR2 YYEKEE (reference sequence). Written as DNA, the CDR3 is TGTGCCAGCAGCCCCGGGGCGCGCAGGGAGGGAGAGACCCAGTACTTC. Residues: CASSPGARREGETQYF.

The chain is built from TRBV25-1 and TRBJ2-2; unclear D gene. This CDR3 has 13 residues. Germline V lookup: CDR1 MGHDK, CDR2 SYGVNS. The germline V and J ends were trimmed by 5 bases and 2 bases, with 6 bases remaining between them. This chain's CDR3 is CASSQANTGELFF. The DNA for the CDR3 is TGTGCCAGCAGTCAAGCAAACACCGGGGAGCTGTTTTTT.

This clone was seen once. The chain recombines TRBV19 with TRBJ1-2; 10 positions agree with TRBD1. This CDR3 has 14 residues. Per germline, CDR1 LNHDA and CDR2 SQIVND (reference sequence). The V gene end was trimmed by 4 bases and the J gene end by 6 bases; junction bases not matched to a gene: 5. The DNA of the CDR3 is TGTGCCAGTAGTACGACAGGGGGCGCCAATGGCTACACCTTC. It yields the protein CASSTTGGANGYTF.

As DNA, the CDR3 is TGTGCCAGCAGCGCGAATGGGGGCAACCCCAATGAGCAGTTCTTC. Translating it yields CASSANGGNPNEQFF. J is TRBJ2-1 and V is TRBV6-5; tentative D call: TRBD1 (6 bases). V was pared by 6 bases and J by 6 bases, with 18 bases between. CDR1 MNHEY and CDR2 SVGAGI come from the germline V gene. The CDR3 contains 15 residues.

The chain employs TRBV18 and TRBJ2-5; 7 nucleotides align to TRBD1. The J segment lost 2 bases and the V segment lost 4 bases, leaving 1 base of the junction unmatched. Germline CDR1 is KGHSH and CDR2 is LQKENI. CDR3 size: 13 residues. The CDR3 DNA sequence: TGTGCCAGCTCACAACAGGGGCAAGAGACCCAGTACTTC. It yields the protein CASSQQGQETQYF.

The chain employs TRBV5-1 and TRBJ2-7, with a weak D call TRBD2 (5 bases). The CDR3 sequence is 13 residues long. V lost 0 bases and J 9 bases, leaving 13 bases between the germline ends. From germline, CDR1 is SGHRS and CDR2 YFSETQ. CDR3 sequence: CASSLVGSEGQYF. The CDR3 bases are TGCGCCAGCAGCTTGGTAGGATCAGAGGGGCAGTACTTC.

The chain has TRBV7-8 and TRBJ2-1; 8 nucleotides align to TRBD2. This CDR3 comprises 15 residues. V shed 5 bases, J shed 6 bases, and the junction held 9 bases outside the gene matches. Germline V CDR1 and CDR2: SGHVS, FQNEAQ. As DNA, the CDR3 is TGTGCCAGCAGCCGCATGGGCGGGGGGATCAATGAGCAGTTCTTC. Encoded protein: CASSRMGGGINEQFF.

The chain employs TRBV12-3 or TRBV12-4 and TRBJ1-2; TRBD1 agrees at 10 bases. V shed 6 bases, J shed 4 bases, and the junction held 2 bases outside the gene matches. This CDR3 has 13 amino acids. CDR3 in DNA: TGTGCCAGCAGGGGGGACAGGGGCTATGGCTACACCTTC. As protein: CASRGDRGYGYTF.